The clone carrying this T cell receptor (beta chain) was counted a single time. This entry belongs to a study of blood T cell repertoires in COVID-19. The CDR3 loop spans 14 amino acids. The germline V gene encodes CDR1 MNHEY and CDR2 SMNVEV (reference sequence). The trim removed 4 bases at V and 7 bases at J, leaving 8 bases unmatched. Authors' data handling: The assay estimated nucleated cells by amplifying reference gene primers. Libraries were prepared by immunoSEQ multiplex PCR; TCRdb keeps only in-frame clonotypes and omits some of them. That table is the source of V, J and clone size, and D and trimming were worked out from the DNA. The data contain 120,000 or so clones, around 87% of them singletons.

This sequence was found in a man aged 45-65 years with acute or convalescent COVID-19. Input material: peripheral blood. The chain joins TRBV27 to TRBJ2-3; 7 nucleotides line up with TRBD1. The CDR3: CASSSLDRPNTQYF. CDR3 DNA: TGTGCCAGCAGTTCCTTGGACAGGCCAAATACGCAGTATTTT.